Each of the 20 T cell receptor beta chains below was sequenced from the same sample in a study of CD8+CD57+ T cells in acquired aplastic anemia. Researchers used genomic DNA as the template to profile TCR beta VDJ and CDR3. TCRdb used MiXCR to reprocess the reads, holding one entry per CDR3 protein. The sample lists over 150,000 distinct CDR3 sequences; about half were seen once. Sequencing was performed on sorted CD4+, CD8+, or CD8+CD57+ T cells (not recorded which) from PBMCs. The receptors here all came from a human donor in good health, serving as a control.

The V call is TRBV4-2, the J call TRBJ1-6, with D hard to call. This CDR3 comprises 17 residues. The V gene lost 5 bases and the J gene lost 10 bases, with 24 bases spanning the gap. Germline V gene sequence: CDR1 LGHNA, CDR2 YNFKEQ. The CDR3 spells CASSSPGREGNGSPLHF. The CDR3 coding sequence is TGTGCCAGCAGCTCACCGGGGAGGGAAGGCAACGGATCACCCCTCCACTTT.

The chain joins TRBV12-3 or TRBV12-4 to TRBJ1-2; D is unresolved. V lost 2 bases, J lost 7 bases, and 11 bases lay in between. This CDR3 has 13 amino acids. The CDR3 coding sequence is TGTGCCAGCAGTTTAAGTCAGTCGGTTGGCTACACCTTC. Amino acids: CASSLSQSVGYTF.

This chain connects TRBV7-2 to TRBJ2-3; 7 bases match TRBD2. Per the germline V gene, CDR1 is SGHTA and CDR2 is FQGNSA. Losses at the gene ends were 2 bases for V and 11 bases for J; bases not matched to a gene: 13. CDR3 length: 15 amino acids. The CDR3 region has the DNA TGTGCCAGCAGCTTACAAGCGGGGCACTACAATGAGCAGTATTTT. Protein: CASSLQAGHYNEQYF.

V and J are TRBV10-1 and TRBJ2-7, with 7 bases aligning to TRBD2. CDR3 length equals 13 residues. Germline CDR1 reads WNHNN; CDR2 reads SYGVQD (reference sequence). Trimming removed 8 bases from V and 3 bases from J; junction bases left unmatched: 7. CDR3 protein: CASLGDYNYEQYF. The DNA of the CDR3 is TGCGCCAGCCTAGGGGACTACAACTACGAGCAGTACTTC.

The chain joins TRBV28 to TRBJ1-1; 9 nucleotides agree with TRBD1. CDR1 and CDR2 (germline): MDHEN, SYDVKM. The trim removed 11 bases at V and 4 bases at J, leaving 8 bases unmatched. The CDR3 length is 13 residues. The CDR3 sequence: CAGTGGQGTEAFF. The CDR3 DNA reads TGTGCCGGCACAGGGGGCCAGGGCACTGAAGCTTTCTTT.

This clonotype was picked up many times. This chain connects TRBV6-2 or TRBV6-3 to TRBJ2-3; 15 bases line up with TRBD2. Germline V gene sequence: CDR1 MNHEY, CDR2 SVGEGT. The CDR3 has 14 residues. V dropped 2 bases and J dropped 9; count of bases not matched to a gene: 0. CDR3 loop: CASSYGLAGGTQYF. The CDR3, as DNA: TGTGCCAGCAGTTACGGACTAGCGGGGGGGACGCAGTATTTT.

To note about this clonotype: An end of the junction does not agree with germline; a read error may underlie this. V gene TRBV19 combines with J gene TRBJ1-2, with a weak D call TRBD1 (6 bases). The CDR3 contains 14 residues. From germline, CDR1 is LNHDA and CDR2 SQIVND (reference sequence). CDR3 amino acids: CASSITPGQYGYAF. The CDR3 DNA reads TGTGCCAGTAGTATAACCCCGGGACAATATGGCTACGCCTTC.

The V and J genes are TRBV24-1 and TRBJ1-2, with D maybe TRBD1 (6 bases). V lost 2 bases to trimming and J lost 1 base, with 19 bases between them. CDR1 and CDR2 from the germline V gene are KGHDR and SFDVKD. The CDR3 runs 18 residues. In nucleotides, the CDR3 is TGTGCCACCAGTGATTCCCAAGCGGGACAACGGGGTAACTATGGCTACACCTTC. This sequence encodes CATSDSQAGQRGNYGYTF.

The chain carries TRBV29-1 and TRBJ1-2; 7 nucleotides align to TRBD1. This CDR3 spans 13 amino acids. Trimming removed 6 bases from V and 3 bases from J; junction bases left unmatched: 7. The germline V gene encodes CDR1 SQVTM and CDR2 ANQGSEA. The CDR3 sequence: CSVVAGGDYGYTF. CDR3 nucleotide sequence: TGCAGCGTCGTCGCAGGGGGGGACTATGGCTACACCTTC.

In its sample, this clonotype was seen a few times. The J gene is TRBJ1-6, the V gene TRBV7-9, with D tentatively TRBD1 (6 bases). Trimming removed 1 base from V and 7 bases from J, with 11 bases in between. Germline assignment: CDR1 SEHNR and CDR2 FQNEAQ (reference sequence). The CDR3 length is 15 residues. For the CDR3, the DNA is TGTGCCAGCAGCTTAGGACAGGTCCAGAATTCACCCCTCCACTTT. Its protein product is CASSLGQVQNSPLHF.

This clonotype was detected ten times or more. The chain joins TRBV4-1 to TRBJ2-3; D gene ambiguous. Trimming shortened V by 1 base and J by 6 bases, and 14 bases separated the two germline ends. CDR3 size: 15 residues. Germline V lookup: CDR1 MGHRA, CDR2 YSYEKL. CDR3 bases: TGCGCCAGCAGCCAAGGGGGTCTACCTCAGGATACGCAGTATTTT. Its translation: CASSQGGLPQDTQYF.

This clonotype was seen many times. This chain joins TRBV10-2 and TRBJ1-3; D is undetermined. V was cut by 11 bases and J by 4 bases, with 12 bases left in between. The CDR3 is 12 amino acids. Per germline, CDR1 WSHSY and CDR2 SAAADI. CDR3 DNA: TGCGCCGCCGGGAACGCGGGAAACACCATATATTTT. It codes for CAAGNAGNTIYF.

The table lists this clonotype with many counts. In nucleotides, the CDR3 is TGCGCCAGCAGCTTGGGTAGTATGTCTGGAAACACCATATATTTT. Its translation: CASSLGSMSGNTIYF. V gene TRBV5-1 combines with J gene TRBJ1-3; no clear D gene. CDR1 is SGHRS, CDR2 YFSETQ, per germline. Trimming removed 0 bases from V and 1 base from J, with 8 bases in between. The CDR3 length is 15 residues.

A few counts support this clonotype. V usage is TRBV7-9 and J usage is TRBJ1-6; no clear D. The CDR3 runs 11 residues. The V gene's germline CDR1 is SEHNR and CDR2 FQNEAQ (reference sequence). Trimming cost V 2 bases and J 10 bases, with 3 bases left between them. The DNA for the CDR3 is TGTGCCAGCAGCTTAATCTCACCCCTCCACTTT. Translation gives CASSLISPLHF.

This clonotype was counted many times. The chain links TRBV19 to TRBJ1-2, with a weak D call TRBD1 (6 bases). Per germline, CDR1 LNHDA and CDR2 SQIVND (reference sequence). Trimming shortened V by 6 bases and J by 5 bases, and 13 bases separated the two germline ends. There are 13 residues in the CDR3. CDR3 residues: CASSRDTFYGYTF. CDR3 nucleotide sequence: TGTGCCAGTAGCCGGGACACCTTTTATGGCTACACCTTC.

The chain joins TRBV18 to TRBJ2-7; D remains unclear. Trimming took 4 bases from V and 4 from J, leaving 14 bases between them. CDR1 KGHSH and CDR2 LQKENI come from the germline V gene. The CDR3 covers 14 residues. The CDR3 DNA is TGTGCCAGCTCACGTACAGAGATCCCGTACGAGCAGTACTTC. This sequence encodes CASSRTEIPYEQYF.

Concerning this clonotype: Germline is not matched at one junction end, which may reflect a read error. The V and J genes are TRBV7-9 and TRBJ2-7, with unresolved D. The CDR3 is made up of 16 amino acids. Germline V lookup: CDR1 SEHNR, CDR2 FQNEAQ (reference sequence). The CDR3 sequence is CASSQDQGYPPYEQYF. The CDR3 DNA follows: TGCGCCAGCAGCCAAGATCAAGGGTATCCCCCCTACGAGCAGTACTTC.

The chain joins TRBV6-5 to TRBJ1-5; no firm D call. This CDR3 is 11 amino acids long. Germline values: CDR1 MNHEY, CDR2 SVGAGI. Trimming took 0 bases from V and 9 from J, leaving 3 bases between them. The CDR3 coding sequence is TGTGCCAGCAGTTACTCGAGGCCCCAGCATTTT. Protein: CASSYSRPQHF.

This clonotype has ten or more counts. This chain uses TRBV7-2 with TRBJ1-5, with D perhaps TRBD1 (5 bases). Trimming cost V 1 base and J 7 bases, with 14 bases left between them. CDR1 SGHTA and CDR2 FQGNSA come from the germline V gene. The CDR3 is made up of 15 amino acids. The CDR3 DNA sequence: TGTGCCAGCAGCTTAGGGGAAGGGGTTGGACAGCCCCAGCATTTT. It translates to CASSLGEGVGQPQHF.

This clonotype was picked up a small number of times. The chain joins TRBV7-8 to TRBJ2-3; the match to TRBD1 covers 8 bases. The germline V gene encodes CDR1 SGHVS and CDR2 FQNEAQ. This CDR3 is 15 amino acids long. V shed 5 bases, J shed 0 bases, and the junction held 4 bases outside the gene matches. The CDR3 sequence is CASSPDRGSTDTQYF. The CDR3 nucleotides read TGTGCCAGCAGCCCAGACAGGGGAAGCACAGATACGCAGTATTTT. Based on the CDR3 plus reference TRBV7-8 and TRBJ2-3, the full variable domain is GAGVSQSPRYKVAKRGQDVALRCDPISGHVSLFWYQQALGQGPEFLTYFQNEAQLDKSGLPSDRFFAERPEGSVSTLKIQRTQQEDSAVYLCASSPDRGSTDTQYFGPGTRLTVL.